This paragraph reports one T cell receptor (beta chain). In this sample, this clonotype turned up a few times. The target of this receptor is not known. No base quality values were provided; no much bigger clone lies one nucleotide off. For sequencing, an Illumina NovaSeq 6000 was employed. TCRalpha and TCRbeta cDNA libraries were built by 5'RACE with constant-segment primers, adding sample barcodes and unique molecular identifiers. Trizol reagent was used to extract RNA from every sample. The libraries were amplified in two PCR steps, and the second step added a second sample barcode and Illumina TruSeq adapters. Sequencing of libraries was performed on an Illumina NovaSeq with 2 x 150 bp paired-end reads. The original pipeline was this. Demultiplexing of reads and collapsing into UMI-guided consensus sequences were performed with migec v1.2.7. With mixcr v2.1.11, UMI consensuses were aligned to TRA and TRB V and J templates and assembled into clonotypes. Clonotypes were classified as expanded or contracted when called significant by both edgeR and NoisET, with noise models trained on biological replicates. edgeR calls used a false discovery rate-adjusted p below 0.01 and a log2 fold-change threshold of 1. As an exploratory analysis of dynamics, max-normalized trajectories of the 1000 most abundant clonotypes were examined with PCA combined with hierarchical clustering. Separately sequenced CD4+ and CD8+ repertoires were used to assign a CD4 or CD8 phenotype to each responding clone. TCRdb took the public reads, trimmed them with fastp at Q25, ran MiXCR for clone calling and kept in-frame beta chains. Each CDR3 protein gets just one entry, which takes the most common genes and DNA from the rows behind it. None of the V and J calls come from the authors' own analysis; TCRdb made them. This sample has hundreds of thousands of distinct CDR3 sequences in its table, and roughly a fifth of those were observed once. The ten largest account for about 8.4% of the sample.

The junction shows trimming of 4 bases on V and 4 bases on J, and the gene matches do not reach 4 bases of it. Based on the germline V gene, the CDR1 and CDR2 sequences are SGHDT and YYEEEE. From cysteine to phenylalanine, the CDR3 is 16 amino acids long. Here the CDR3 DNA is all that survives: 48 bases in frame from base 1. The sample comes from a study of T-cell memory formation after mild COVID-19 (dated by TCRdb to the early 2020s). At the level of the whole study: Most TCR sequence clusters were specific to one of the two donors. The cohort comprised two young, previously healthy adult volunteers, one female and one male. T-cell clones expanding and contracting after mild COVID-19 in a couple of donors were tracked by longitudinal TCRalpha and TCRbeta repertoire sequencing. The research as a whole found: Some responding clones were detected in pre-infection memory, which suggested that pre-existing cross-reactive memory T cells had joined the SARS-CoV-2 response. Contracting CD4+ clones turned up mainly in the CM and EM memory subsets, whereas EMRA was where CD8+ clones were enriched. Balanced CD4/CD8 phenotypes were observed for clones contracting from day 15 to 85, whereas a bias towards CD4+ was observed for a second wave of clones expanding from day 15 to 37. Only two mild cases were covered in the study, and larger cohorts including severe cases with pre-infection samples were considered necessary. The second-wave clones that peaked on day 37 were not confirmed to be SARS-CoV-2 specific.

Ficoll-Paque density gradient centrifugation was the method used to isolate PBMCs. The sample was PBMCs or a T cell subset sorted from them (not recorded which). This clonotype was obtained from an adult woman who had mild COVID-19 (a few samples of this study predate the infection). The sample titles of this study are shuffled in the database, so cell type and time point are left out; the donor was told from shared clones. The chain uses TRBV5-6 and TRBJ2-1; TRBD2 agrees with 14 junctional bases. The CDR3 loop reads CASSRTSGRWYNEQFF. The DNA reads as follows: TGTGCCAGCAGCAGGACTAGCGGGAGGTGGTACAATGAGCAGTTCTTC.